Each of the 14 T cell receptor beta chains below was sequenced from the same sample in a study of OX40 agonist ivuxolimab in advanced cancers. Produced via immunoSEQ multiplex PCR; TCRdb's table is partial and in-frame only. Found here are 45,000 to 65,000 clones, about 88% of them singletons; the top ten hold 14%. The material sequenced was CD4+ or CD8+ T cells sorted from blood, taken in a trial of the OX40 agonist ivuxolimab. All receptors come from an adult with an advanced solid tumor such as melanoma, head and neck, liver or kidney cancer.

This chain uses TRBV15 with TRBJ2-5; TRBD1 is a possible D gene (6 bases). The end of the DNA fits TRBJ2-7 better, so the J call may be wrong. CDR3 length: 14 amino acids. Germline CDR1 LNHNV, CDR2 YYDKDF (reference sequence). CDR3 sequence reads: CATSTSDRTYEQYF. The CDR3 DNA sequence: TGTGCCACCAGTACCTCGGACAGAACCTACGAGCAGTACTTC.

The rearrangement joins TRBV19 to TRBJ1-2; D uncertain. CDR3 length: 13 amino acids. V was trimmed by 6 bases and J by 1 base, leaving 9 bases between them. From germline, CDR1 is LNHDA and CDR2 SQIVND (reference sequence). The CDR3 protein is CASSHGVNYGYTF. CDR3 in DNA: TGTGCCAGTAGCCACGGGGTTAACTATGGCTACACCTTC. Together with reference TRBV19 and TRBJ1-2, the CDR3 gives the full variable domain: DGGITQSPKYLFRKEGQNVTLSCEQNLNHDAMYWYRQDPGQGLRLIYYSQIVNDFQKGDIAEGYSVSREKKESFPLTVTSAQKNPTAFYLCASSHGVNYGYTFGSGTRLTVV.

The J gene is TRBJ2-7, the V gene TRBV4-3; 7 nucleotides match TRBD1. This CDR3 comprises 14 residues. Germline V lookup: CDR1 LGHNA, CDR2 YSLEER. The J segment lost 2 bases and the V segment lost 0 bases, leaving 1 base of the junction unmatched. The CDR3 DNA is TGCGCCAGCAGCCAAGAAGGGGGCCCCTACGAGCAGTACTTC. It encodes CASSQEGGPYEQYF.

By sample fraction, this clone is medium-sized (0.01 to 0.1%). The V and J genes are TRBV19 and TRBJ2-1; a weak D match, TRBD2 (6 bases). The CDR3 has 15 amino acids. Per the germline V gene, CDR1 is LNHDA and CDR2 is SQIVND (reference sequence). Trimming removed 6 bases from V and 3 bases from J, with 15 bases in between. The CDR3 DNA reads TGTGCCAGTAGCTTGGGCCCCGGGAGCTACAATGAGCAGTTCTTC. Translated: CASSLGPGSYNEQFF.

This clone was seen once. The chain links TRBV2 to TRBJ2-7; D gene unclear. Trimming took off 7 bases at V and 0 bases at J, with 10 bases between the two ends. The germline CDR1 and CDR2 sequences are SNHLY and FYNNEI. The CDR3 runs to 13 residues. This chain's CDR3 is CASTPAASYEQYF. DNA for the CDR3: TGTGCCAGCACCCCGGCGGCCTCCTACGAGCAGTACTTC.

The chain's CDR3 is CASSLVGQGAYQETQYF. The DNA of the CDR3 is TGTGCCAGCAGCTTGGTAGGACAGGGGGCCTATCAAGAGACCCAGTACTTC. V and J are TRBV5-4 and TRBJ2-5; TRBD1 agrees at 11 bases. The J segment lost 2 bases and the V segment lost 0 bases, leaving 6 bases of the junction unmatched. Germline CDR1 reads SGHNT; CDR2 reads YYREEE (reference sequence). This CDR3 has 17 amino acids.

The chain is built from TRBV6-5 and TRBJ2-1, with D unclear. This CDR3 has 15 residues. CDR1 and CDR2 (germline): MNHEY, SVGAGI. The V gene lost 2 bases and the J gene lost 2 bases, with 10 bases spanning the gap. Here the CDR3 reads CASSYGVQAYNEQFF. For the CDR3, the DNA is TGTGCCAGCAGTTACGGTGTGCAGGCCTACAATGAGCAGTTCTTC.

This rearrangement joins TRBV23-1 to TRBJ2-3, with D perhaps TRBD1 (6 bases). TRBV23-1 is an ORF, and what it does is uncertain. This CDR3 contains 13 residues. V lost 6 bases, J lost 4 bases, and 11 bases lay in between. CDR3 loop: CASRQQGADTQYF. The CDR3 nucleotides read TGCGCCAGCAGGCAACAGGGTGCAGATACGCAGTATTTT.

V and J are TRBV5-4 and TRBJ2-5; D gene uncertain. The CDR3 is 13 residues long. Trimming stripped 1 base from V and 5 bases from J, with 9 bases between. The germline V gene has CDR1 SGHNT and CDR2 YYREEE (reference sequence). CDR3 protein: CASSLMELETQYF. The CDR3 coding sequence is TGTGCCAGCAGCTTGATGGAATTGGAGACCCAGTACTTC. Full variable domain (remainder filled in from reference TRBV5-4 and TRBJ2-5): ETGVTQSPTHLIKTRGQQVTLRCSSQSGHNTVSWYQQALGQGPQFIFQYYREEENGRGNFPPRFSGLQFPNYSSELNVNALELDDSALYLCASSLMELETQYFGPGTRLLVL.

V gene TRBV5-6 combines with J gene TRBJ2-5; the D gene is possibly TRBD2 (6 bases). Gene TRBJ2-7 matches the end of the DNA better, so the J call may be wrong. Germline assignment: CDR1 SGHDT and CDR2 YYEEEE. The CDR3 length is 13 residues. This CDR3 is CASSPGRNYEQYF. In DNA form, the CDR3 reads TGTGCCAGCAGCCCCGGGAGAAACTACGAGCAGTACTTC.

The gene calls are TRBV4-1 and TRBJ2-1; D might be TRBD2 (6 bases). Trimming cost V 1 base and J 0 bases, with 7 bases left between them. Looked up from germline, CDR1 is MGHRA and CDR2 is YSYEKL. The CDR3 runs 15 residues. The CDR3 coding sequence is TGCGCCAGCAGCCAAGTAGCGGACTCCTACAATGAGCAGTTCTTC. Translation: CASSQVADSYNEQFF.

V and J are TRBV7-6 and TRBJ1-1; D remains unclear. The CDR3 sequence is 13 residues long. Germline V gene lookup returns CDR1 SGHVS and CDR2 FNYEAQ. Between the trimmed V and J ends, which lost 1 base and 1 base, there was a span of 4 bases. DNA for the CDR3: TGTGCCAGCAGCTTAGACAGGAACACTGAAGCTTTCTTT. Translated: CASSLDRNTEAFF.

This clone was recorded only once. J is TRBJ2-7 and V is TRBV27; weak D call: TRBD2 (6 bases). V was pared by 5 bases and J by 1 base, with 9 bases between. Per germline, CDR1 MNHEY and CDR2 SMNVEV (reference sequence). This CDR3 region has 13 residues. CDR3 DNA sequence: TGTGCCAGCAGTCCCGGGACTTCCTACGAGCAGTACTTC. This sequence encodes CASSPGTSYEQYF.

The chain carries TRBV7-3 and TRBJ2-1; D possibly corresponds to TRBD2 (6 bases). V was shortened by 2 bases and J by 10 bases, with 9 bases between the two germline ends. Germline loops: CDR1 SGHTA, CDR2 FQGTGA. CDR3 length: 12 residues. The CDR3 spells CASSLWGGEQFF. Here the CDR3 DNA reads TGTGCCAGCAGCTTATGGGGAGGAGAGCAGTTCTTC.